This T cell receptor beta chain was found in a study of T cell responses to AZD1222 COVID-19 vaccine (dated by TCRdb to the early 2020s). A note on the overall study: AZD1222 recipients with second doses at about 4 weeks or about 12 weeks were pooled, because spike-specific TCR depth and breadth did not differ between schedules. Trial participants were enrolled into age subgroups of 18-55, 56-69 and 70-plus years, which contained around 150, 28 and 57 TCR-sequenced participants, respectively. A total of 230 to 250 trial participants underwent TCR sequencing, of whom 207 had received two doses of AZD1222 and 26 had received two doses of the MenACWY control vaccine. The paper's findings and limits, for the study overall: The vaccine-associated CD4 TCRs covered the entire spike protein, and the dominant responses fell in regions 160-218 and 743-854. After two AZD1222 doses, both the breadth and the depth of spike-specific TCRs were significantly higher than at day 0 and than in MenACWY recipients. Only six or seven AZD1222 recipients were SARS-CoV-2 seropositive at baseline, limiting conclusions about previously exposed vaccinees. The 56-69-year group was small, and its depth increase did not reach significance, likely because of low power. Most participants were white British and females outnumbered males, and the authors suggested that clonal diversity may have been underestimated. Because no day 14 peak-response samples were available, repertoires were characterized only after the peak T cell response. Reportedly, close to half of the unique spike-specific TCRs recognized epitopes lying outside the regions that are mutated in the B.1.351 and B.1.1.7 variants.

This sample's time point label indicates: baseline before first vaccination. Vaccinee samples came from UK trials COV001 and COV002, including a single-blind randomized controlled phase 2/3 trial of AZD1222 (ChAdOx1 nCoV-19) in healthy adults. For TCRbeta chain sequencing, PBMC samples from trial participants were taken at day 0 and at day 28 after the second dose. This clone was seen just once. Its antigen specificity is not known. The record has no base qualities; no much larger clone is one base away. The CDR3 regions of human TCRbeta chains were analyzed by immunosequencing. As for the authors' bioinformatics: TCRs in the repertoires were matched against a reference library of SARS-CoV-2-specific TCRs that had been generated with the MIRA antigen-specificity platform. Breadth meant the fraction of unique TCRs that were SARS-CoV-2-associated, whereas depth meant the fraction of total T cells that were SARS-CoV-2-associated. Each spike-specific TCR was assigned to its reactive spike region and to a CD4 or CD8 class using the MIRA data. Log10-transformed breadth and depth values were compared by one-way ANOVA with Sidak's multiple comparisons tests. Drawn from immuneACCESS, this table holds only the in-frame rearrangements with V and J called that TCRdb kept. Clones are partly lost; checked studies trace under half to an unresolved V gene and leave the rest unexplained. V, J and clone size are taken as reported in that table, and D and trimming were inferred from the DNA itself. The sample data list some 110,000 clones, and 85% to 95% of these were observed just once. The ten biggest clones cover 2.5% to 3% of the sample.

V is pruned by 6 bases and J by 8 bases, leaving 10 bases of the junction without a gene match. As encoded in the germline V gene (reference sequence), CDR1 is MNHNY while CDR2 is SVGAGI. The CDR3 spans 14 residues, from the cysteine through the phenylalanine. Here the CDR3 DNA is all that survives: 42 bases in frame from base 1. This receptor was identified in an adult in good health. This sample comprised peripheral blood, obtained on day 0 of AZD1222 vaccination. This receptor chain uses TRBV6-6 and TRBJ1-2, and TRBD1 matches 9 of the central bases. The CDR3 corresponds to CASSQGQGTKGYTF. The nucleotide sequence is TGTGCCAGCAGCCAGGGACAGGGTACGAAAGGCTACACCTTC.